A single sample is the source of the 28 T cell receptor beta chains below, sequenced in a study of T cells in Graves' hyperthyroidism and ophthalmopathy. Authors of the study amplified TCR beta CDR3 regions from RNA transcripts. Primed by the HTBI set, a first-round RT-PCR was run on the TCR CDR3. TCRdb itself ran the multiplex PCR reads through MiXCR, one entry per CDR3 protein. The repertoire holds around 420,000 distinct CDR3 sequences, with 15% to 19% as singletons. Sequencing input: blood. The receptors here all came from a woman under 30 with Graves' hyperthyroidism.

The sample holds many counts of this clonotype. Mismatch with germline at one junction end may stem from a read error. The V call is TRBV7-7, the J call TRBJ2-2, with D hard to call. Germline values: CDR1 SSHAT, CDR2 FNYEAQ (reference sequence). The length of the CDR3 is 12 residues. CDR3 residues: CASSFVGGELFF. For the CDR3, the DNA is TGTGCTAGCAGCTTTGTCGGCGGGGAGCTGTTTTTT.

This clonotype was observed many times. The chain has TRBV3-1 and TRBJ1-2, with D maybe TRBD1 (6 bases). Trimming removed 8 bases from V and 6 bases from J, with 13 bases in between. The length of the CDR3 is 12 residues. Germline loops: CDR1 LGHDT, CDR2 YNNKEL (reference sequence). This CDR3 reads CASSSTGDGYTF. CDR3 DNA sequence: TGTGCCAGCTCTTCGACAGGCGATGGCTACACCTTC.

This clonotype was counted ten times or more. The V and J genes are TRBV7-2 and TRBJ1-2; D gene uncertain. The ends were cut back, 0 bases at V and 3 bases at J, with 17 bases in the middle. This CDR3 region has 17 residues. Germline loops: CDR1 SGHTA, CDR2 FQGNSA. This chain's CDR3 is CASSLATGRRAYYGYTF. CDR3 sequence (DNA): TGTGCCAGCAGCTTAGCGACTGGTAGGCGGGCGTACTATGGCTACACCTTC.

The chain carries TRBV5-1 and TRBJ1-6, with D uncertain. Trimming stripped 5 bases from V and 0 bases from J, with 12 bases between. From germline, CDR1 is SGHRS and CDR2 YFSETQ. CDR3 length: 16 amino acids. The DNA of the CDR3 is TGCGCCAGCAGAAGTCCAGATGCCTCCTATAATTCACCCCTCCACTTT. It specifies CASRSPDASYNSPLHF.

J is TRBJ2-7 and V is TRBV30, with 9 bases matching TRBD2. The CDR3 is 14 residues long. CDR1 GTSNPN and CDR2 SVGIG come from the germline V gene (reference sequence). The CDR3 protein is CATTKLAGTYEQYF. Written as DNA, the CDR3 is TGTGCAACGACGAAGCTAGCGGGAACGTACGAGCAGTACTTC.

In the case of this clonotype: Its ends do not fully match the called genes, so a read error is possible. The rearrangement links TRBV19 to TRBJ2-2; possible D gene TRBD1, 6 bases. CDR1 LNHDA and CDR2 SQIVND come from the germline V gene (reference sequence). This CDR3 contains 15 residues. The DNA for the CDR3 is TGTGCCAGTAGTATAAACCAGGGGTACACCGGGGAGCTGTTCTTT. It codes for CASSINQGYTGELFF. The variable domain in full, completed from reference TRBV19 and TRBJ2-2, reads DGGITQSPKYLFRKEGQNVTLSCEQNLNHDAMYWYRQDPGQGLRLIYYSQIVNDFQKGDIAEGYSVSREKKESFPLTVTSAQKNPTAFYLCASSINQGYTGELFFGEGSRLTVL.

This clonotype was observed many times. V is TRBV3-1 and J is TRBJ1-1; D uncertain. Germline CDR1 LGHDT, CDR2 YNNKEL (reference sequence). The CDR3 totals 13 residues. V was pared by 1 base and J by 3 bases, with 6 bases between. Here the CDR3 DNA reads TGTGCCAGCAGCCAAGGGTCGGACACTGAAGCTTTCTTT. The encoded protein is CASSQGSDTEAFF.

This clonotype occurred many times. The rearrangement uses TRBV9 and TRBJ2-7; TRBD1 matches 11 bases. Germline V lookup: CDR1 SGDLS, CDR2 YYNGEE. Losses at the gene ends were 3 bases for V and 3 bases for J; bases not matched to a gene: 8. The CDR3 has 16 residues. The CDR3 region is CASSARSGQGGYEQYF. The CDR3 DNA sequence: TGTGCCAGCAGCGCCCGTTCGGGACAGGGGGGCTACGAGCAGTACTTC.

In this sample, this clonotype turned up many times. The chain has TRBV7-2 and TRBJ1-5; D is perhaps TRBD1 (5 bases). Trimming removed 2 bases from V and 1 base from J, with 12 bases in between. The CDR3 is made up of 16 amino acids. From germline, CDR1 is SGHTA and CDR2 FQGNSA. In DNA form, the CDR3 reads TGTGCCAGCAGCTTAAATCCTTGGGGGAGCAATCAGCCCCAGCATTTT. It codes for CASSLNPWGSNQPQHF.

A remark on this clonotype: An end of the junction differs from the germline gene, which may be a read error. The chain employs TRBV5-1 and TRBJ1-3, with D hard to call. The CDR3 covers 14 residues. CDR1 SGHRS and CDR2 YFSETQ come from the germline V gene. The CDR3 loop is CAGSPGFSGNTIYF. CDR3 DNA sequence: TGCGCCGGCAGTCCAGGTTTCTCTGGAAACACCATATATTTT.

This rearrangement joins TRBV28 to TRBJ2-5, with a weak D call TRBD1 (6 bases). V was cut by 6 bases and J by 3 bases, with 23 bases left in between. The CDR3 contains 17 residues. CDR1 MDHEN and CDR2 SYDVKM come from the germline V gene. Here the CDR3 DNA reads TGTGCCAGCAGGCCGCCTGGGGGCAGGGAATTGGAAGAGACCCAGTACTTC. Translating it yields CASRPPGGRELEETQYF.

This chain uses TRBV11-2 with TRBJ2-7; 11 nucleotides line up with TRBD2. J was trimmed by 6 bases and V by 0 bases; bases with no gene match: 1. In germline, CDR1 is SGHAT, CDR2 FQNNGV. This CDR3 contains 14 residues. CDR3 region: CASSLDLAGGEQYF. Here the CDR3 DNA reads TGTGCCAGCAGCTTAGACCTAGCGGGGGGCGAGCAGTACTTC.

This clonotype appeared a few times. The chain couples TRBV12-5 to TRBJ1-4; the D gene is possibly TRBD1 (6 bases). V was pared by 6 bases and J by 4 bases, with 12 bases between. CDR3 length: 14 amino acids. Germline CDR1 and CDR2: LGHNT and FRNRAP. CDR3 nucleotides: TGTGCTAGTGGCCTCGACAGGAGTAATGAAAAACTGTTTTTT. Its translation: CASGLDRSNEKLFF.

The chain combines TRBV7-2 with TRBJ1-2; TRBD1 is a possible D gene (5 bases). Germline CDR1 is SGHTA and CDR2 is FQGNSA. The CDR3 has 17 residues. Trimming cost V 5 bases and J 3 bases, with 22 bases left between them. In nucleotides, the CDR3 is TGTGCCAGCAGCCTGAGCACCGGGACCCTGGGCTACTATGGCTACACCTTC. Protein: CASSLSTGTLGYYGYTF.

This clonotype was counted at least ten times. The rearrangement joins TRBV5-1 to TRBJ2-1, with 10 bases aligning to TRBD2. Germline lookup yields CDR1 SGHRS and CDR2 YFSETQ. There are 20 residues in the CDR3. With V trimmed by 0 bases and J by 9 bases, 21 bases remained unmatched. The CDR3, as DNA: TGCGCCAGCAGCTTGGCCCTATACCGGGTAGCGGGAGGTCTGAGGACTGAGCAGTTCTTC. Encoded protein: CASSLALYRVAGGLRTEQFF.

In this sample, this clonotype turned up many times. This chain uses TRBV2 with TRBJ2-7, with D maybe TRBD2 (6 bases). Germline-derived CDR1 and CDR2 are SNHLY and FYNNEI. The CDR3 contains 15 residues. The ends were cut back, 7 bases at V and 2 bases at J, with 18 bases in the middle. CDR3 in DNA: TGTGCCAGCAAGGGCGGGACCGCCATCGCCTACGAGCAGTACTTC. Protein: CASKGGTAIAYEQYF.

In this sample, this clonotype turned up many times. The chain couples TRBV12-3 or TRBV12-4 to TRBJ2-1; 7 bases align to TRBD1. The ends lost 3 bases at V and 3 bases at J; junction bases unmatched: 5. This CDR3 spans 15 amino acids. This chain's CDR3 is CASSFQTGNYNEQFF. CDR3 DNA: TGTGCCAGCAGTTTCCAGACAGGGAACTACAATGAGCAGTTCTTC.

There are many counts of this clonotype. This sequence joins TRBV20-1 and TRBJ2-5, with D uncertain. Germline V gene data show CDR1 as DFQATT and CDR2 as SNEGSKA (reference sequence). The V end lost 3 bases, the J end lost 5 bases, and 10 bases lay between the germline ends. There are 12 residues in the CDR3. The CDR3 nucleotides are TGCAGTGCTAGTTCCGGCGAGGAGACCCAGTACTTC. This gives the protein CSASSGEETQYF.

This clonotype was detected ten times or more. V and J are TRBV10-3 and TRBJ2-5; 12 positions match TRBD2. The junction had 0 bases not matched to a gene; V was cut back by 0 bases and J by 4 bases. CDR1 is ENHRY, CDR2 SYGVKD, per germline. The CDR3 is made up of 15 amino acids. The CDR3 sequence is CAISESGLAGETQYF. As DNA, the CDR3 is TGTGCCATCAGTGAGTCGGGACTAGCGGGAGAGACCCAGTACTTC.

The table lists this clonotype with many counts. The V and J genes are TRBV3-1 and TRBJ2-7; maybe TRBD1 (6 bases). Trimming pared 4 bases from V and 3 bases from J, leaving 13 bases between. The CDR3 extends over 14 amino acids. Germline lookup yields CDR1 LGHDT and CDR2 YNNKEL (reference sequence). In DNA form, the CDR3 reads TGTGCCAGCAGCCCCGATCCGGACAGCTACGAGCAGTACTTC. Translated, it gives CASSPDPDSYEQYF.

This clonotype appeared many times. This chain connects TRBV5-4 to TRBJ2-1; D is possibly TRBD1 or TRBD2 (5 bases each). The CDR3 is made up of 16 amino acids. The V end lost 4 bases, the J end lost 7 bases, and 21 bases lay between the germline ends. Germline V gives CDR1 SGHNT, CDR2 YYREEE (reference sequence). Written as DNA, the CDR3 is TGTGCCAGCAGCGCGATGCCCGGGGCTAGCCTGAATGAGCAGTTCTTC. This translates into CASSAMPGASLNEQFF.

This clonotype was picked up a small number of times. The chain recombines TRBV30 with TRBJ1-2, with D tentatively TRBD1 (6 bases). V shed 7 bases and J shed 5 bases, with 23 bases lying between them. The CDR3 is made up of 15 amino acids. Germline V lookup: CDR1 GTSNPN, CDR2 SVGIG (reference sequence). The CDR3 spells CASTITRQELYGYTF. DNA for the CDR3: TGTGCCTCGACAATTACAAGACAGGAATTATATGGCTACACCTTC. Supplemented by reference TRBV30 and TRBJ1-2, the full variable domain reads SQTIHQWPATLVQPVGSPLSLECTVEGTSNPNLYWYRQAAGRGLQLLFYSVGIGQISSEVPQNLSASRPQDRQFILSSKKLLLSDSGFYLCASTITRQELYGYTFGSGTRLTVV.

CDR3: CASSLGGARNSPLHF. Here the CDR3 DNA reads TGTGCCAGCAGCTTAGGGGGGGCTCGGAATTCACCCCTCCACTTT. The rearrangement uses TRBV7-9 and TRBJ1-6; D perhaps matches TRBD1 (6 bases). Germline CDR1 reads SEHNR; CDR2 reads FQNEAQ (reference sequence). The CDR3 runs to 15 residues. The V gene lost 1 base and the J gene lost 7 bases, with 11 bases spanning the gap.

At least ten counts were recorded for this clonotype. The V gene is TRBV2, the J gene TRBJ2-7; the D is unclear. Trimming took 8 bases from V and 0 from J, leaving 11 bases between them. The germline gives CDR1 SNHLY, CDR2 FYNNEI. This CDR3 comprises 13 residues. The CDR3 sequence: CASLNLRSYEQYF. The DNA of the CDR3 is TGTGCCAGCTTGAACTTACGCTCCTACGAGCAGTACTTC.

J is TRBJ1-6 and V is TRBV7-8; D unresolved. V was cut by 5 bases and J by 0 bases, with 17 bases left in between. Germline CDR1 is SGHVS and CDR2 is FQNEAQ. The CDR3 spans 18 residues. CDR3 sequence: CASSPGNLTDSYNSPLHF. As DNA, the CDR3 is TGTGCCAGCAGCCCCGGGAACTTGACGGACTCCTATAATTCACCCCTCCACTTT.

This clonotype was observed a few times. The chain joins TRBV20-1 to TRBJ2-1, with D tentatively TRBD1 or TRBD2 (6 bases each). Germline V gene data show CDR1 as DFQATT and CDR2 as SNEGSKA (reference sequence). There are 17 residues in the CDR3. The V end lost 6 bases, the J end lost 1 base, and 22 bases lay between the germline ends. The CDR3, as DNA: TGCAGTGCAACCCGACCATTCGGGGGCCCTTCCTACAATGAGCAGTTCTTC. This translates into CSATRPFGGPSYNEQFF.

In this sample, this clonotype turned up once. V is TRBV6-1 and J is TRBJ2-4, with D tentatively TRBD2 (6 bases). V lost 5 bases and J 8 bases, leaving 28 bases between the germline ends. The CDR3 is 18 residues long. CDR1 and CDR2 (germline): MNHNS, SASEGT. This chain's CDR3 is CASSTQLPGPGRGDIQYF. The CDR3 DNA sequence: TGTGCCAGCAGTACCCAGCTACCGGGCCCCGGGCGGGGAGACATTCAGTACTTC.

CDR3 bases: TGTGCCAGTAGTATAGACCTCCTTAGCGGGGGGCCTACAGATACGCAGTATTTT. Encoded protein: CASSIDLLSGGPTDTQYF. The rearrangement uses TRBV19 and TRBJ2-3; 10 bases fit TRBD2. V lost 0 bases to trimming and J lost 3 bases; unmatched junction nucleotides: 9. Germline assignment: CDR1 LNHDA and CDR2 SQIVND (reference sequence). The CDR3 extends over 18 amino acids.